What follows are 19 T cell receptor beta chains derived from one specimen sequenced in a study of control samples from healthy donors and cancer patients. Generated by immunoSEQ multiplex PCR, the TCRdb table keeps only in-frame clones and is missing some. The sample includes some 130,000 clones, more than 80% of them seen just once. The specimen was blood. These receptors were taken from a man between 35 and 55 years old in good health.

J is TRBJ2-3 and V is TRBV5-1; no reliable D call. Germline V gene data show CDR1 as SGHRS and CDR2 as YFSETQ. The V and J ends lost 2 bases and 1 base respectively, with 8 bases between them. CDR3 length: 14 residues. CDR3 sequence reads: CASSFLMGTDTQYF. The CDR3 nucleotides are TGCGCCAGCAGCTTCTTAATGGGCACAGATACGCAGTATTTT.

This rearrangement joins TRBV5-8 to TRBJ1-1; tentatively, D is TRBD1 (5 bases). CDR1 is SGHTS and CDR2 is YDEGEE in the germline V gene. The CDR3 contains 15 residues. Trimming took 0 bases from V and 3 from J, leaving 12 bases between them. The CDR3 here is CASSLAGRWDTEAFF. The CDR3 bases are TGTGCCAGCAGCTTGGCAGGGAGGTGGGACACTGAAGCTTTCTTT.

The chain links TRBV6-4 to TRBJ1-2; TRBD1 aligns across 9 bases. Losses at the gene ends were 3 bases for V and 2 bases for J; bases not matched to a gene: 1. The CDR3 loop spans 14 amino acids. CDR1 and CDR2 from the germline V gene are MRHNA and SNTAGT. In nucleotides, the CDR3 is TGTGCCAGCAGTGAGACAGGGGGGAACTATGGCTACACCTTC. Protein sequence: CASSETGGNYGYTF.

The V gene is TRBV9, the J gene TRBJ2-7; TRBD1 agrees at 10 bases. The CDR3 covers 14 residues. Trimming removed 4 bases from V and 5 bases from J; junction bases left unmatched: 6. CDR1 and CDR2 (germline): SGDLS, YYNGEE. The CDR3 sequence: CASSYDRGRNEQYF. In DNA, the CDR3 is TGTGCCAGCAGCTACGACAGGGGGCGAAACGAGCAGTACTTC.

This clone was seen just once. The V call is TRBV5-6, the J call TRBJ2-5; weak D call: TRBD2 (7 bases). V shed 4 bases and J shed 0 bases, with 13 bases lying between them. The CDR3 runs 15 residues. Germline CDR1 is SGHDT and CDR2 is YYEEEE. The CDR3 is CASSGGARDQETQYF. CDR3 DNA: TGTGCCAGCAGCGGGGGGGCCAGGGACCAAGAGACCCAGTACTTC.

The chain couples TRBV2 to TRBJ1-4, with TRBD1 as a possible D gene (5 bases). Trimming removed 3 bases from V and 1 base from J, with 6 bases in between. Per the germline V gene, CDR1 is SNHLY and CDR2 is FYNNEI. The CDR3 covers 14 residues. CDR3 coding DNA: TGTGCCAGCAGTGACCAGGGAACTAATGAAAAACTGTTTTTT. It yields the protein CASSDQGTNEKLFF.

This chain uses TRBV2 with TRBJ1-4; 9 bases align to TRBD1. With 8 bases clipped from V and 5 bases from J, the junction kept 3 bases outside the gene matches. CDR1 and CDR2 from the germline V gene are SNHLY and FYNNEI. This CDR3 spans 13 amino acids. CDR3 nucleotide sequence: TGTGCCAGCCGGGGGACAGGGAATGAAAAACTGTTTTTT. This encodes CASRGTGNEKLFF.

The chain recombines TRBV12-3 or TRBV12-4 with TRBJ1-2; 9 nucleotides match TRBD1. This CDR3 is built from 12 residues. The junction had 4 bases not matched to a gene; V was cut back by 7 bases and J by 7 bases. Here the CDR3 reads CASNLQGAGYTF. The DNA for the CDR3 is TGTGCCAGCAATCTACAGGGGGCTGGCTACACCTTC.

This chain links TRBV5-1 with TRBJ2-1; TRBD2 matches 9 bases. The V gene's germline CDR1 is SGHRS and CDR2 YFSETQ. The CDR3 covers 15 residues. J lost 6 bases, V lost 1 base, and 5 bases had no gene match. Written as DNA, the CDR3 is TGCGCCAGCAGCTTGTCCCTAGCGGGGAGCAATGAGCAGTTCTTC. This encodes CASSLSLAGSNEQFF.

V and J are TRBV10-1 and TRBJ2-1; D is perhaps TRBD1 (6 bases). V was pared by 9 bases and J by 4 bases, with 7 bases between. Germline loops: CDR1 WNHNN, CDR2 SYGVQD (reference sequence). This CDR3 spans 11 amino acids. CDR3 in amino acids: CASGQYNEQFF. The CDR3 DNA is TGCGCCAGTGGACAGTACAATGAGCAGTTCTTC.

As for this clone: The sample has other DNA sequences that encode this CDR3 too. This sequence joins TRBV19 and TRBJ1-5; 8 bases are a match to TRBD1. V trimming: 6 bases; J trimming: 4 bases; junction bases outside the gene matches: 2. Germline V gene sequence: CDR1 LNHDA, CDR2 SQIVND (reference sequence). This CDR3 spans 13 amino acids. The CDR3 protein is CASSDRGNQPQHF. For the CDR3, the DNA is TGTGCCAGTAGCGACAGGGGAAATCAGCCCCAGCATTTT.

The chain has TRBV7-3 and TRBJ1-6, with D unresolved. This CDR3 spans 13 amino acids. Per germline, CDR1 SGHTA and CDR2 FQGTGA. The V and J ends lost 4 bases and 7 bases respectively, with 8 bases between them. The CDR3 here is CASSYLHNSPLHF. CDR3 DNA: TGTGCCAGCAGCTACCTACACAATTCACCCCTCCACTTT.

V and J are TRBV27 and TRBJ1-1; maybe TRBD1 (6 bases). CDR1 and CDR2 (germline): MNHEY, SMNVEV (reference sequence). The CDR3 runs 14 residues. The V end lost 6 bases, the J end lost 5 bases, and 16 bases lay between the germline ends. The CDR3 DNA reads as TGTGCCAGCAGCAAGGGGGGGTTAAGGACTGAAGCTTTCTTT. It codes for CASSKGGLRTEAFF.

The J gene is TRBJ1-1, the V gene TRBV5-1; D gene ambiguous. Germline CDR1 SGHRS, CDR2 YFSETQ. This CDR3 region has 13 residues. Trimming cost V 4 bases and J 0 bases, with 7 bases left between them. CDR3: CASSGRLNTEAFF. The CDR3 nucleotides are TGCGCCAGCAGCGGACGCCTGAACACTGAAGCTTTCTTT.

The genes are TRBV10-2 and TRBJ2-3; D gene uncertain. The germline V gene has CDR1 WSHSY and CDR2 SAAADI. Trimming stripped 6 bases from V and 1 base from J, with 5 bases between. CDR3 size: 12 residues. The CDR3 region has the DNA TGCGCCAGCAGGCAGGGCACAGATACGCAGTATTTT. Its translation is CASRQGTDTQYF.

The V call is TRBV10-3, the J call TRBJ1-2; 11 bases are a match to TRBD1. The junction had 7 bases not matched to a gene; V was cut back by 3 bases and J by 7 bases. CDR3 length equals 15 residues. The germline CDR1 and CDR2 sequences are ENHRY and SYGVKD. The CDR3 bases are TGTGCCATCAGTGAAGGACAGGGGGCTTCGGTTGGCTACACCTTC. Encoded protein: CAISEGQGASVGYTF.

The rearrangement uses TRBV9 and TRBJ1-6; 8 positions agree with TRBD1. V lost 4 bases, J lost 10 bases, and 7 bases stayed unmatched. The CDR3 consists of 14 residues. Germline V gives CDR1 SGDLS, CDR2 YYNGEE. This CDR3 reads CASSPQGVGSPLHF. CDR3 bases: TGTGCCAGCAGCCCACAGGGGGTAGGATCACCCCTCCACTTT.

The chain uses TRBV10-3 and TRBJ2-2; D is possibly TRBD2 (6 bases). The germline CDR1 and CDR2 sequences are ENHRY and SYGVKD. CDR3 length: 15 residues. V was cut by 7 bases and J by 4 bases, with 16 bases left in between. The CDR3 reads CAITAGTGGTGELFF. The CDR3 bases are TGTGCCATCACCGCCGGGACCGGGGGCACCGGGGAGCTGTTTTTT.

The chain combines TRBV13 with TRBJ2-1, with 7 positions matching TRBD2. With V trimmed by 4 bases and J by 5 bases, 8 bases remained unmatched. CDR1 and CDR2 from the germline V gene are PRHDT and FYEKMQ (reference sequence). The CDR3 spans 15 residues. The CDR3 nucleotides are TGTGCCAGCAGCTGGGGACTAAAATTAAACAATGAGCAGTTCTTC. Translation gives CASSWGLKLNNEQFF.